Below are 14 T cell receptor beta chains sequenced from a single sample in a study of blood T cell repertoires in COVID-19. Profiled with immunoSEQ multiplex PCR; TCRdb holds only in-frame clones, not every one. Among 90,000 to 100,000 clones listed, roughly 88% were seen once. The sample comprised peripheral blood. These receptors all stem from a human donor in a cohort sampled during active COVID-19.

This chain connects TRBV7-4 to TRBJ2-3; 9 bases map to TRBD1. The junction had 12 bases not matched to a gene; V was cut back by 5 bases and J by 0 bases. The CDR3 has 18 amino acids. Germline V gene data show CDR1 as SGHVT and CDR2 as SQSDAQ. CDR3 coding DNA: TGTGCCAGCAGCCCATTGGGGACAGGGACGCTTAGCACAGATACGCAGTATTTT. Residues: CASSPLGTGTLSTDTQYF.

The CDR3 protein is CASSLMTATNEKLFF. The CDR3, as DNA: TGCGCCAGCAGCTTGATGACAGCAACTAATGAAAAACTGTTTTTT. This chain joins TRBV5-1 and TRBJ1-4; D possibly corresponds to TRBD1 (5 bases). Trimming stripped 1 base from V and 0 bases from J, with 7 bases between. There are 15 residues in the CDR3. The V gene's germline CDR1 is SGHRS and CDR2 YFSETQ.

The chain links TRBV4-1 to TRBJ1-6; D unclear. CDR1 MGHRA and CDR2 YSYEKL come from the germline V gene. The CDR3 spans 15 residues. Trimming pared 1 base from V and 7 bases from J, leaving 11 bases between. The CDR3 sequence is CASSQVLQVNSPLHF. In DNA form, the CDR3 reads TGCGCCAGCAGCCAAGTTCTCCAGGTCAATTCACCCCTCCACTTT.

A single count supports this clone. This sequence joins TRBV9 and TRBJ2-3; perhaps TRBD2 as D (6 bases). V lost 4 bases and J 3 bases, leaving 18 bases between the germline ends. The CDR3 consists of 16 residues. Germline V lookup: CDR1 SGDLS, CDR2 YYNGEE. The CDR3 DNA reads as TGTGCCAGCAGCTTACGACTAGAGCGGTCTACAGATACGCAGTATTTT. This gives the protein CASSLRLERSTDTQYF.

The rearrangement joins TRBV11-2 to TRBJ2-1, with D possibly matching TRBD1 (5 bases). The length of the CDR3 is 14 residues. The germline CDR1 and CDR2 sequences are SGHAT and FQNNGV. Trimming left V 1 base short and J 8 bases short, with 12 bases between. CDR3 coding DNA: TGTGCCAGCAGCTTAGGGGGCTGGAGTCATGAGCAGTTCTTC. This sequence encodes CASSLGGWSHEQFF.

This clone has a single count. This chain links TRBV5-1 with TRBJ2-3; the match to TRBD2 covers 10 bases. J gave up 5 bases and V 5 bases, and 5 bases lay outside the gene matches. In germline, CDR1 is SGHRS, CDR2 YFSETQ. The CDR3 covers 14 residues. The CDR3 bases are TGCGCCAGCAGGGGTAGCGGGGGGAGAGATACGCAGTATTTT. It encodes CASRGSGGRDTQYF.

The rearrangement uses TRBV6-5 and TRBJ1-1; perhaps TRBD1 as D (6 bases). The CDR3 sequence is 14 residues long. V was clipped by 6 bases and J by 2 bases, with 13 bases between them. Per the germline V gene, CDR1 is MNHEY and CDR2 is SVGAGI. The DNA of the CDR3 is TGTGCCAGCAGGGGGGGGACACCCAACACTGAAGCTTTCTTT. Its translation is CASRGGTPNTEAFF.

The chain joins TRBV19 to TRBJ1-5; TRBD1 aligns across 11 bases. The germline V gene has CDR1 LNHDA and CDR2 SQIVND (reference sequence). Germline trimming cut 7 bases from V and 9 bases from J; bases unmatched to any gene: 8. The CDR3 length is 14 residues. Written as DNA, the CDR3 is TGTGCCAGTACTCCGGACAGGGGGCTGGGGCCCCAGCATTTT. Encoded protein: CASTPDRGLGPQHF.

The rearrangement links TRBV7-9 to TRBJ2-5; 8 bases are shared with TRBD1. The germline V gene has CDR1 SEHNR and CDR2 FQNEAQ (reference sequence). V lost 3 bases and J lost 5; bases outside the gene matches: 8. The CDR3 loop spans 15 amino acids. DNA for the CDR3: TGTGCCAGCAGCTTCGGGACAGGTCTGTGGGAGACCCAGTACTTC. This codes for CASSFGTGLWETQYF.

Here the CDR3 DNA reads TGCGCCAGCCACCATAGCGGCCCATCGAGCTCCTACGAGCAGTACTTC. Protein sequence: CASHHSGPSSSYEQYF. The chain uses TRBV5-1 and TRBJ2-7; weak D call: TRBD2 (6 bases). Germline assignment: CDR1 SGHRS and CDR2 YFSETQ. The CDR3 length is 16 residues. The V end lost 7 bases, the J end lost 0 bases, and 20 bases lay between the germline ends.

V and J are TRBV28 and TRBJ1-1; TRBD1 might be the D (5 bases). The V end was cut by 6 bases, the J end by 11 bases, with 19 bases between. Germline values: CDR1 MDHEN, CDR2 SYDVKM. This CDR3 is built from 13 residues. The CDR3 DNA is TGTGCCAGCAGAACTCAGGGCTTTAAGGGTGCTTTCTTT. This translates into CASRTQGFKGAFF.

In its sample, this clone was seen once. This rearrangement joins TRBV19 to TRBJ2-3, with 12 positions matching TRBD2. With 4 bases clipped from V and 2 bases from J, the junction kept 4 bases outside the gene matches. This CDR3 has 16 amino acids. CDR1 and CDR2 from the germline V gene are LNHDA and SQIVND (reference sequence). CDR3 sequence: CASSKLAGGITDTQYF. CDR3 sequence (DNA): TGTGCCAGTAGTAAGCTAGCGGGGGGGATCACAGATACGCAGTATTTT.

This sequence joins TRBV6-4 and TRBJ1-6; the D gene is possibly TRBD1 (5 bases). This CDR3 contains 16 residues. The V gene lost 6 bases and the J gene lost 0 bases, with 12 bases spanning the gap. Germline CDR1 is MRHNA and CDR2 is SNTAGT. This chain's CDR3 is CASSRDHSSYNSPLHF. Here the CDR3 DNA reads TGTGCCAGCAGCAGGGATCACTCCTCCTATAATTCACCCCTCCACTTT.

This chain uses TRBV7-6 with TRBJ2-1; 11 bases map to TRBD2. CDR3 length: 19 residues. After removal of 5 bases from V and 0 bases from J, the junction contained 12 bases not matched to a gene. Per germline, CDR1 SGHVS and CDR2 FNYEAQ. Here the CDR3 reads CASSLNSGRAYGSYNEQFF. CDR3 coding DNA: TGTGCCAGCAGCCTCAATAGCGGGAGGGCCTATGGCTCCTACAATGAGCAGTTCTTC.